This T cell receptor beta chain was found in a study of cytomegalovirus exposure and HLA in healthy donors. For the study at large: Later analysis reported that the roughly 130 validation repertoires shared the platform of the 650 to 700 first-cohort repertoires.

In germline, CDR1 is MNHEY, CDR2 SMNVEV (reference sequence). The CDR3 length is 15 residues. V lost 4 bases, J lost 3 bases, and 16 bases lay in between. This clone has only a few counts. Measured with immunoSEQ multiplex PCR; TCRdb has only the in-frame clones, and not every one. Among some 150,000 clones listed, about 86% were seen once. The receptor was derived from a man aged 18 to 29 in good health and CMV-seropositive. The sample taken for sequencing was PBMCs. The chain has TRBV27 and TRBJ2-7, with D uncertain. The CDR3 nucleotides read TGTGCCAGCAGTTCCCTAGTTAGAGCCGACTACGAGCAGTACTTC. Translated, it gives CASSSLVRADYEQYF.